Here is one TCR beta chain with its context. The target antigen is unknown. The sample comes from a study of shared clonotypes between healthy human individuals. Study-wide context: Three CD4 naive, three CD4 memory, two CD8 naive and one CD8 memory plate were used per donor. Study-wide points: The sampled material consisted only of blood, and tissue repertoires are likely to differ. Clonotypes that were shared across four donors made up 4.5% to 5% of naive CD4 clonotypes.

Authors' data handling: Filtering differed since immunoSEQ provided only junctions, with no quality scores. Sequenced by immunoSEQ multiplex PCR; TCRdb stores in-frame clones only, minus some. Clone size and V and J calls were adopted from that table, with D and trimming inferred from the DNA. The sample lists 2 million to 3 million clones, around 94% seen once, with over 0.12% in the top ten. There are 17 residues in the CDR3. Germline CDR1 is LGHNA and CDR2 is YNFKEQ. Unmatched junction bases numbered 8, after V lost 1 base and J lost 4 bases. Sequenced material: naive CD4+ T cells sorted from blood. Described subset: CD45RA+ positively selected. The sequence was obtained from a young man in good health. This sequence joins TRBV4-2 and TRBJ2-3; 10 bases match TRBD2. The CDR3, as DNA: TGTGCCAGCAGCCAAGTGGCAGCGGGGGGGAGGGCAGATACGCAGTATTTT. Translation: CASSQVAAGGRADTQYF.